The next 14 T cell receptor beta chains were all read from a single sample in a study of blood T cell repertoires in COVID-19. Only in-frame clones appear in the TCRdb table, and some are missing; sequencing was by immunoSEQ multiplex PCR. Seen here are some 98,000 clones, around four fifths observed once, and the top ten hold more than 9%. Sequencing was carried out using peripheral blood. These receptors all stem from a man between 65 and 85 years old with acute or convalescent COVID-19.

The chain is built from TRBV25-1 and TRBJ2-7, with 8 bases lining up with TRBD1. Trimming at V came to 0 bases and at J to 3 bases, leaving 7 bases not matched to a gene. The CDR3 consists of 16 residues. Germline values: CDR1 MGHDK, CDR2 SYGVNS. The CDR3 here is CASSEYRSGGYYEQYF. CDR3 nucleotides: TGTGCCAGCAGTGAATATAGGTCAGGGGGCTACTACGAGCAGTACTTC.

This rearrangement joins TRBV7-2 to TRBJ1-6; D remains unclear. The CDR3 totals 14 residues. Trimming removed 5 bases from V and 9 bases from J, with 14 bases in between. Germline lookup yields CDR1 SGHTA and CDR2 FQGNSA. The DNA of the CDR3 is TGTGCCAGCAGCCCGCGGAGAAATAGTTCACCCCTCCACTTT. As protein: CASSPRRNSSPLHF.

J is TRBJ1-6 and V is TRBV19; TRBD1 matches at 7 bases. The CDR3 covers 17 residues. Germline CDR1 LNHDA, CDR2 SQIVND (reference sequence). Trimming took 4 bases from V and 5 from J; bases not matched to a gene: 11. This chain's CDR3 is CASSTFPGGENNSPLHF. For the CDR3, the DNA is TGTGCCAGTAGTACATTTCCAGGGGGAGAAAATAATTCACCCCTCCACTTT. Looking up the rest from reference TRBV19 and TRBJ1-6 gives the full variable domain: DGGITQSPKYLFRKEGQNVTLSCEQNLNHDAMYWYRQDPGQGLRLIYYSQIVNDFQKGDIAEGYSVSREKKESFPLTVTSAQKNPTAFYLCASSTFPGGENNSPLHFGNGTRLTVT.

V and J are TRBV28 and TRBJ2-7; TRBD1 matches at 9 bases. Trimming removed 5 bases from V and 7 bases from J; junction bases left unmatched: 12. The CDR3 is made up of 15 amino acids. Germline V gene data show CDR1 as MDHEN and CDR2 as SYDVKM. CDR3 sequence reads: CASSQTGTGYGEQYF. The CDR3 DNA reads TGTGCCAGCAGTCAGACCGGGACAGGGTATGGGGAGCAGTACTTC. Looking up the rest from reference TRBV28 and TRBJ2-7 gives the full variable domain: DVKVTQSSRYLVKRTGEKVFLECVQDMDHENMFWYRQDPGLGLRLIYFSYDVKMKEKGDIPEGYSVSREKKERFSLILESASTNQTSMYLCASSQTGTGYGEQYFGPGTRLTVT.

This clone appeared once. V and J are TRBV2 and TRBJ2-5; tentative D call: TRBD2 (6 bases). The V gene lost 7 bases and the J gene lost 5 bases, with 17 bases spanning the gap. Germline-derived CDR1 and CDR2 are SNHLY and FYNNEI. The CDR3 is made up of 14 amino acids. For the CDR3, the DNA is TGTGCCAGCATCGGGAACTCGGCGGGGGAGACCCAGTACTTC. It translates to CASIGNSAGETQYF.

The CDR3 nucleotides read TGCGCCAGCAGCCTTGAAGGACAGGGAGGAAATCGGGTAGTGAACACTGAAGCTTTCTTT. It translates to CASSLEGQGGNRVVNTEAFF. The rearrangement joins TRBV4-1 to TRBJ1-1; 8 bases line up with TRBD1. V shed 4 bases, J shed 0 bases, and the junction held 19 bases outside the gene matches. The CDR3 runs to 20 residues. Germline V CDR1 and CDR2: MGHRA, YSYEKL.

This clone appeared a single time. The chain couples TRBV27 to TRBJ1-3; 10 bases line up with TRBD1. CDR3 length: 18 residues. V was pared by 6 bases and J by 0 bases, with 11 bases of the junction left unmatched. Germline CDR1 is MNHEY and CDR2 is SMNVEV (reference sequence). The CDR3, as DNA: TGTGCCAGCAGCTTCCGACAGGGGGCTTCCAGCTCTGGAAACACCATATATTTT. It codes for CASSFRQGASSSGNTIYF.

The chain couples TRBV6-1 to TRBJ1-2; possibly TRBD1 for D (6 bases). V was pared by 0 bases and J by 3 bases, with 14 bases between. CDR3 size: 16 residues. Germline V gene sequence: CDR1 MNHNS, CDR2 SASEGT. CDR3 in amino acids: CASSEAGHYGDYGYTF. CDR3 in DNA: TGTGCCAGCAGTGAAGCGGGACACTACGGGGACTATGGCTACACCTTC.

The chain is built from TRBV5-1 and TRBJ2-1; 11 bases map to TRBD2. Trimming cost V 4 bases and J 7 bases; bases outside gene matches: 4. This CDR3 has 14 residues. Germline CDR1 SGHRS, CDR2 YFSETQ. Written as DNA, the CDR3 is TGCGCCAGCAGCCTTAGCGGGGGGGTTAATGAGCAGTTCTTC. Translated, it gives CASSLSGGVNEQFF.

J is TRBJ2-1 and V is TRBV6-5; the D gene is possibly TRBD2 (7 bases). Germline values: CDR1 MNHEY, CDR2 SVGAGI. V gave up 7 bases and J gave up 6 bases, with 19 bases separating them. There are 15 residues in the CDR3. The CDR3 here is CASKGGSGEPNEQFF. The DNA for the CDR3 is TGTGCCAGCAAGGGGGGCAGCGGGGAACCCAATGAGCAGTTCTTC.

This clone was seen more than once but under ten times. The chain joins TRBV5-1 to TRBJ2-2, with D possibly TRBD2 on 5 matching bases. V lost 4 bases, J lost 4 bases, and 14 bases lay in between. This CDR3 spans 15 amino acids. Germline CDR1 is SGHRS and CDR2 is YFSETQ. CDR3 nucleotide sequence: TGCGCCAGCAGCCTACGGACTCTTACCACCGGGGAGCTGTTTTTT. It yields the protein CASSLRTLTTGELFF.

The chain recombines TRBV29-1 with TRBJ1-1; D not certain. The V gene lost 6 bases and the J gene lost 2 bases, with 19 bases spanning the gap. Germline CDR1 SQVTM, CDR2 ANQGSEA. The CDR3 has 15 amino acids. The CDR3 reads CSVCDGWVTNTEAFF. DNA of the CDR3: TGCAGCGTCTGTGACGGATGGGTGACTAACACTGAAGCTTTCTTT. Supplemented by reference TRBV29-1 and TRBJ1-1, the full variable domain reads SAVISQKPSRDICQRGTSLTIQCQVDSQVTMMFWYRQQPGQSLTLIATANQGSEATYESGFVIDKFPISRPNLTFSTLTVSNMSPEDSSIYLCSVCDGWVTNTEAFFGQGTRLTVV.

This chain joins TRBV6-2 or TRBV6-3 and TRBJ2-3; a weak D match, TRBD2 (5 bases). CDR3 length: 13 amino acids. Germline V lookup: CDR1 MNHEY, CDR2 SVGEGT. Trimming pared 0 bases from V and 6 bases from J, leaving 7 bases between. In nucleotides, the CDR3 is TGTGCCAGCAGTTACTCGTCGGGGGATACGCAGTATTTT. Translation gives CASSYSSGDTQYF.

The chain uses TRBV2 and TRBJ1-2; 8 bases fit TRBD1. V shed 4 bases and J 7 bases; nucleotides not matched to a gene: 5. The CDR3 spans 13 residues. Germline V gene data show CDR1 as SNHLY and CDR2 as FYNNEI. Here the CDR3 reads CASSVDRGGGYTF. CDR3 DNA: TGTGCCAGCAGTGTAGACAGGGGCGGTGGCTACACCTTC. Full variable domain (outside the CDR3, taken from reference TRBV2 and TRBJ1-2): EPEVTQTPSHQVTQMGQEVILRCVPISNHLYFYWYRQILGQKVEFLVSFYNNEISEKSEIFDDQFSVERPDGSNFTLKIRSTKLEDSAMYFCASSVDRGGGYTFGSGTRLTVV.